This TCR beta chain was captured in a study of T cells expressing NK-cell markers. Study details: Sorted CD3+CD56-NKG2C+, CD3+CD56+NKG2C- and CD3+CD56+NKG2C+ T cells were the source of the TCR beta repertoires. Serological testing identified seven of the eight sequenced donors as HCMV-seropositive and one as seronegative.

Libraries used 5'RACE template switching adding universal primer site and UMIs. TCRdb processed the 5' RACE reads again and assigns one entry to each CDR3 protein, with no DNA. The specimen's table records about 450,000 distinct CDR3 sequences. The germline V gene has CDR1 SGHNT and CDR2 YYREEE (reference sequence). The CDR3 loop spans 14 amino acids. Sequencing used blood T cells: a sorted CD56 or NKG2C T cell subset, CD4+ or CD8+ T cells, or bulk PBMC T cells (not recorded which). The sequence was obtained from a woman between 18 and 70 years old in good health. The genes are TRBV5-4 and TRBJ2-7; TCRdb indicates TRBD2, and absent DNA this call remains unverified. The CDR3 spells CASSGGLLPYEQYF. The full variable domain, completed using reference TRBV5-4 and TRBJ2-7, is ETGVTQSPTHLIKTRGQQVTLRCSSQSGHNTVSWYQQALGQGPQFIFQYYREEENGRGNFPPRFSGLQFPNYSSELNVNALELDDSALYLCASSGGLLPYEQYFGPGTRLTVT.